The 19 T cell receptor beta chains below all came from one sample that was sequenced in a study of cytomegalovirus exposure and HLA in healthy donors. PCR involved 60 Vbeta and 13 Jbeta primers. Data came from immunoSEQ multiplex PCR; TCRdb stores just in-frame clones and leaves some out. The sample holds some 130,000 clones, around 83% seen once. Sequences were obtained from PBMCs. These receptors came from a woman aged 45-65 years in good health and CMV-seropositive.

The CDR3 DNA follows: TGTGCCAGCAGCTTATCAAGACTCCGTAATCAGCCCCAGCATTTT. It encodes CASSLSRLRNQPQHF. The chain joins TRBV21-1 to TRBJ1-5. TRBV21-1 is designated a pseudogene. This CDR3 comprises 15 residues.

This chain connects TRBV18 to TRBJ2-7; D unclear. The germline V and J ends were trimmed by 0 bases and 0 bases, with 6 bases remaining between them. Per germline, CDR1 KGHSH and CDR2 LQKENI. CDR3 length equals 14 residues. This chain's CDR3 is CASSPPRSSYEQYF. Written as DNA, the CDR3 is TGTGCCAGCTCACCACCGAGGAGCTCCTACGAGCAGTACTTC.

The V gene is TRBV5-1, the J gene TRBJ2-3; 8 bases are a match to TRBD2. Germline values: CDR1 SGHRS, CDR2 YFSETQ. V lost 0 bases and J lost 0; bases outside the gene matches: 3. This CDR3 spans 16 amino acids. The CDR3 DNA follows: TGCGCCAGCAGCTTGGGGCCTAGCGGGAGCACAGATACGCAGTATTTT. Protein sequence: CASSLGPSGSTDTQYF.

This chain uses TRBV2 with TRBJ2-7; D might be TRBD1 (5 bases). The CDR3 has 14 amino acids. Germline V gene sequence: CDR1 SNHLY, CDR2 FYNNEI. Between the trimmed V and J ends, which lost 4 bases and 2 bases, there was a span of 12 bases. CDR3 DNA: TGTGCCAGCAGTGGCCCAGGGCCGCCCTACGAGCAGTACTTC. It translates to CASSGPGPPYEQYF.

This chain joins TRBV5-6 and TRBJ2-1, with D uncertain. Germline loops: CDR1 SGHDT, CDR2 YYEEEE. CDR3 length: 15 amino acids. Trimming pared 0 bases from V and 4 bases from J, leaving 11 bases between. DNA for the CDR3: TGTGCCAGCAGCTTGGTGGGCTACCGATACAATGAGCAGTTCTTC. Amino acid sequence: CASSLVGYRYNEQFF.

The chain is built from TRBV7-3 and TRBJ1-3, with D uncertain. Germline-derived CDR1 and CDR2 are SGHTA and FQGTGA. V gave up 5 bases and J gave up 4 bases, with 9 bases separating them. The CDR3 is made up of 13 amino acids. The CDR3 DNA sequence: TGTGCCAGCAGCCCCGGAGCAGGAAACACCATATATTTT. It is translated as CASSPGAGNTIYF.

For this clone: The CDR3 does not close with the conserved phenylalanine or tryptophan, likely indicating a read error. The V call is TRBV18, the J call TRBJ1-5; D remains unclear. Trimming left V 2 bases short and J 6 bases short, with 17 bases between. CDR1 and CDR2 from the germline V gene are KGHSH and LQKENI. There are 16 residues in the CDR3. The CDR3 region has the DNA TGTGCCAGCTCACCATCACCCGGGATAGTTTTTCAGCCCCAGCATTCT. It codes for CASSPSPGIVFQPQHS.

The chain is built from TRBV13 and TRBJ2-1; D possibly corresponds to TRBD2 (6 bases). CDR3 size: 14 residues. V was trimmed by 4 bases and J by 12 bases, leaving 19 bases between them. CDR1 and CDR2 from the germline V gene are PRHDT and FYEKMQ (reference sequence). The DNA for the CDR3 is TGTGCCAGCAGCTCCCTAGGAGGGGACGGGGGGCAGTTCTTC. Protein sequence: CASSSLGGDGGQFF.

The CDR3 region has the DNA TGTGCCAGCAGCCACTGGGACAGAAAGAACACTGAAGCTTTCTTT. This encodes CASSHWDRKNTEAFF. The chain recombines TRBV11-2 with TRBJ1-1; 7 nucleotides align to TRBD1. Trimming cost V 5 bases and J 1 base; bases outside gene matches: 7. The CDR3 sequence is 15 residues long. Germline V gene sequence: CDR1 SGHAT, CDR2 FQNNGV.

The J gene is TRBJ2-5, the V gene TRBV30, with 7 bases lining up with TRBD2. CDR1 GTSNPN and CDR2 SVGIG come from the germline V gene (reference sequence). Trimming cost V 4 bases and J 6 bases; bases outside gene matches: 8. CDR3 length: 13 residues. As DNA, the CDR3 is TGTGCCTGGATTATGGCGGGAGCAAAGACCCAGTACTTC. This sequence encodes CAWIMAGAKTQYF. Using reference TRBV30 and TRBJ2-5 for the parts outside the CDR3, the full variable domain is SQTIHQWPATLVQPVGSPLSLECTVEGTSNPNLYWYRQAAGRGLQLLFYSVGIGQISSEVPQNLSASRPQDRQFILSSKKLLLSDSGFYLCAWIMAGAKTQYFGPGTRLLVL.

The V and J genes are TRBV7-9 and TRBJ2-1, with TRBD1 identical over 7 bases. The CDR3 is 15 residues long. Germline loops: CDR1 SEHNR, CDR2 FQNEAQ (reference sequence). J lost 6 bases, V lost 5 bases, and 10 bases had no gene match. CDR3 region: CASSRSDRETNEQFF. The CDR3 nucleotides read TGTGCCAGCAGCCGCTCCGACAGGGAAACCAATGAGCAGTTCTTC.

The chain has TRBV4-1 and TRBJ1-1; D is uncertain. The germline CDR1 and CDR2 sequences are MGHRA and YSYEKL. Trimming shortened V by 1 base and J by 11 bases, and 20 bases separated the two germline ends. This CDR3 is built from 15 residues. This CDR3 reads CASSQALLTRVGAFF. Here the CDR3 DNA reads TGCGCCAGCAGCCAAGCCCTCCTAACGAGGGTTGGGGCTTTCTTT.

The rearrangement joins TRBV5-1 to TRBJ1-4, with D tentatively TRBD1 (5 bases). V was pared by 2 bases and J by 0 bases, with 14 bases between. CDR1 SGHRS and CDR2 YFSETQ come from the germline V gene. The CDR3 totals 17 residues. CDR3: CASSLVPTETTNEKLFF. In nucleotides, the CDR3 is TGCGCCAGCAGCTTAGTCCCGACAGAAACAACTAATGAAAAACTGTTTTTT.

The V call is TRBV5-6, the J call TRBJ2-6, with TRBD1 identical over 11 bases. Germline CDR1 SGHDT, CDR2 YYEEEE. J lost 3 bases, V lost 5 bases, and 7 bases had no gene match. The CDR3 has 17 residues. Written as DNA, the CDR3 is TGTGCCAGCAGGCGGACAGGGGGCGATGATGGGGCCAACGTCCTGACTTTC. It specifies CASRRTGGDDGANVLTF.

The rearrangement joins TRBV7-3 to TRBJ2-1; 9 bases are shared with TRBD1. Losses at the gene ends were 5 bases for V and 2 bases for J; bases not matched to a gene: 4. Germline values: CDR1 SGHTA, CDR2 FQGTGA. The CDR3 is 15 amino acids. CDR3 coding DNA: TGTGCCAGCAGCCCGGGGACAGGGACCTACAATGAGCAGTTCTTC. Protein: CASSPGTGTYNEQFF.

This clone was detected only once. The chain combines TRBV6-6 with TRBJ1-1; the match to TRBD1 covers 10 bases. This CDR3 contains 14 residues. Germline V gene sequence: CDR1 MNHNY, CDR2 SVGAGI (reference sequence). Trimming took 6 bases from V and 5 from J; bases not matched to a gene: 6. The CDR3: CASSPTGGETEAFF. CDR3 DNA: TGTGCCAGCAGCCCGACAGGGGGCGAAACTGAAGCTTTCTTT.

The rearrangement uses TRBV18 and TRBJ1-1; the D is unclear. The CDR3 is 15 amino acids. Trimming cost V 1 base and J 2 bases, with 11 bases left between them. Germline values: CDR1 KGHSH, CDR2 LQKENI. The CDR3 protein is CASSPRTGGNTEAFF. CDR3 bases: TGTGCCAGCTCACCACGGACGGGAGGAAACACTGAAGCTTTCTTT.

The chain uses TRBV14 and TRBJ1-1; 9 bases are shared with TRBD1. The CDR3 is made up of 19 amino acids. The J segment lost 0 bases and the V segment lost 3 bases, leaving 14 bases of the junction unmatched. Germline assignment: CDR1 SGHDN and CDR2 FVKESK. The CDR3 nucleotides read TGTGCCAGCAGCCACCCTAGGAACAGGGGGCCCCCCCTGAACACTGAAGCTTTCTTT. Protein: CASSHPRNRGPPLNTEAFF.

The chain carries TRBV6-5 and TRBJ1-2, with D possibly TRBD1 on 6 matching bases. Looked up from germline, CDR1 is MNHEY and CDR2 is SVGAGI. The CDR3 has 15 amino acids. V dropped 6 bases and J dropped 8 bases, with 22 bases sitting between them. The CDR3 region has the DNA TGTGCCAGCAGCCACGGACTGGGGGGGGCGCTGGGCTACACCTTC. Its translation: CASSHGLGGALGYTF.